The text below deals with one TCR beta chain. As processed by the authors: Reference gene primer amplification yielded estimated nucleated cell counts. Sequenced by immunoSEQ multiplex PCR; TCRdb stores in-frame clones only, minus some. The V and J calls and clone size come from that table; D and trimming were worked out from the DNA. The sample shows hundreds of thousands of clones, 85% of them seen only once. Germline V lookup: CDR1 MDHEN, CDR2 SYDVKM. V gave up 2 bases and J gave up 4 bases, with 11 bases separating them. There are 14 residues in the CDR3. The data derive from a study of blood T cell repertoires in COVID-19. About the study: T cells, B-cell-depleted T cells, or PBMCs provided the cDNA or gDNA that served as material.

The specimen was peripheral blood. This receptor was obtained from a human donor in a cohort sampled during active COVID-19. V and J are TRBV28 and TRBJ1-1; a possible D gene is TRBD1 (6 bases). CDR3 nucleotides: TGTGCCAGCAGTTTACGGGGGGCGTTCACTGAAGCTTTCTTT. This translates into CASSLRGAFTEAFF.